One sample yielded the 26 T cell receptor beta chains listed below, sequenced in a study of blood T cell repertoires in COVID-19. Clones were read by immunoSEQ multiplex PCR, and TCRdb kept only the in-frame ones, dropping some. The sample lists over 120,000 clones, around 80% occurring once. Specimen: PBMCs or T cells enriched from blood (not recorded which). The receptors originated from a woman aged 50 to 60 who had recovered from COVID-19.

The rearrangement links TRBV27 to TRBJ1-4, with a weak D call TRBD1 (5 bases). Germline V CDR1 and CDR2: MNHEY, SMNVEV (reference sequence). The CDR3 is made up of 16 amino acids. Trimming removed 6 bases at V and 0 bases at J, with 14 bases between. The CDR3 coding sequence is TGTGCCAGCAGCAAAGACAGCGTTGCAACTAATGAAAAACTGTTTTTT. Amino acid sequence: CASSKDSVATNEKLFF.

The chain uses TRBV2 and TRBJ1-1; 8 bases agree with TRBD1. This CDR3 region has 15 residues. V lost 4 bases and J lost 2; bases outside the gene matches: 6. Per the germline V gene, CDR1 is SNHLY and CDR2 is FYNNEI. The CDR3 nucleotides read TGTGCCAGCAGTGTTTATGGGACAGGAAACACTGAAGCTTTCTTT. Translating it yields CASSVYGTGNTEAFF.

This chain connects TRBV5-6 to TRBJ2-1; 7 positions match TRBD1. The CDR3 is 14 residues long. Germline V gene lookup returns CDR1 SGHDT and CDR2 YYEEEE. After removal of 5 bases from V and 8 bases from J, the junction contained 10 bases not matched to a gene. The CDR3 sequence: CASRPRGLVHEQFF. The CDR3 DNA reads TGTGCCAGCAGGCCAAGGGGGCTGGTCCATGAGCAGTTCTTC.

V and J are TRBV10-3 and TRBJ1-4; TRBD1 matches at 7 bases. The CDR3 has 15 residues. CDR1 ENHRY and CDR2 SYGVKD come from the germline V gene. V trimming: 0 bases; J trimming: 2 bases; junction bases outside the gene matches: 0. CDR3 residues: CAISESTGTNEKLFF. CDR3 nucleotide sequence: TGTGCCATCAGTGAGTCGACAGGGACTAATGAAAAACTGTTTTTT.

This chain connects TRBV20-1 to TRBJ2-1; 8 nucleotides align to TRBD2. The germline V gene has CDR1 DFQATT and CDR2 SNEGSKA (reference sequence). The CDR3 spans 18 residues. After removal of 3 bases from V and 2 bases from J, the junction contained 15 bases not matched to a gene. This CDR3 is CSASSLRLAGDPYNEQFF. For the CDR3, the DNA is TGCAGTGCTAGTTCGCTGAGGCTAGCGGGTGACCCCTACAATGAGCAGTTCTTC.

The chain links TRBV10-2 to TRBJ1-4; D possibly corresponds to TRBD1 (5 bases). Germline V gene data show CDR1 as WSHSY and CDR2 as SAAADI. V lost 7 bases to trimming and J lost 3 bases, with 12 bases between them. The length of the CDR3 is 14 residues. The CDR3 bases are TGCGCCAGCACGGATCGACAGTCTAATGAAAAACTGTTTTTT. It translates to CASTDRQSNEKLFF.

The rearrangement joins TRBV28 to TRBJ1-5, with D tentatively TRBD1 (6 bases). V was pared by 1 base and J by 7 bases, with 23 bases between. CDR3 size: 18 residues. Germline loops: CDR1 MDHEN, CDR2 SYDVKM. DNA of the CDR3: TGTGCCAGCAGTTTATACCCGACCGGACAGCCTTCAGGCCAGCCCCAGCATTTT. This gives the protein CASSLYPTGQPSGQPQHF. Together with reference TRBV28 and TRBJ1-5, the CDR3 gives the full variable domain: DVKVTQSSRYLVKRTGEKVFLECVQDMDHENMFWYRQDPGLGLRLIYFSYDVKMKEKGDIPEGYSVSREKKERFSLILESASTNQTSMYLCASSLYPTGQPSGQPQHFGDGTRLSIL.

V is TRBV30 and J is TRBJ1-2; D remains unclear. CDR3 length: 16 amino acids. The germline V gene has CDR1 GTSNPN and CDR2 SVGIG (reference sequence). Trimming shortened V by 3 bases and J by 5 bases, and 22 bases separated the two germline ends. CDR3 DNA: TGTGCCTGGAGCTCACCTCCCCAGTGGGCCCTTTATGGCTACACCTTC. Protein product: CAWSSPPQWALYGYTF.

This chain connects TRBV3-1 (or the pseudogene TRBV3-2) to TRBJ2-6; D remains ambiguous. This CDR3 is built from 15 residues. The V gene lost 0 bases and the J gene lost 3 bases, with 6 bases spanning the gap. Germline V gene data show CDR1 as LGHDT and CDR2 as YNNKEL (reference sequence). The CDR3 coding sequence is TGTGCCAGCAGCCAAGATGTCAGTGGGGCCAACGTCCTGACTTTC. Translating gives CASSQDVSGANVLTF.

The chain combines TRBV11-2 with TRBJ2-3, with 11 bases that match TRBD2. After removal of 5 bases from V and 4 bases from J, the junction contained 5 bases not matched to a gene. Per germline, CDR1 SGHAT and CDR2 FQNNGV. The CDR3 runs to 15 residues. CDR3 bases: TGTGCCAGCAGCGCGCTAGCGGGGGGCCCAGATACGCAGTATTTT. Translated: CASSALAGGPDTQYF.

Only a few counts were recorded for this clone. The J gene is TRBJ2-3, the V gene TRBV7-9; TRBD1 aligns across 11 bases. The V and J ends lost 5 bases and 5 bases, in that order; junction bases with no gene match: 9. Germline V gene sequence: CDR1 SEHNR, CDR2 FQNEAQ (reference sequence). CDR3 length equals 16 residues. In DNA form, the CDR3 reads TGTGCCAGCAGCCCTGGACAGGGGGCTGGTGGAGATACGCAGTATTTT. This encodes CASSPGQGAGGDTQYF.

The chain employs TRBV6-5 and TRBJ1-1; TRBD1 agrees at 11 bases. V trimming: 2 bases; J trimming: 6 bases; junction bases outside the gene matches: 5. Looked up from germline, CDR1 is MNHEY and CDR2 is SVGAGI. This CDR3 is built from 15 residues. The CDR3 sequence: CASSYGDRGEAEAFF. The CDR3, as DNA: TGTGCCAGCAGTTACGGGGACAGGGGGGAGGCTGAAGCTTTCTTT.

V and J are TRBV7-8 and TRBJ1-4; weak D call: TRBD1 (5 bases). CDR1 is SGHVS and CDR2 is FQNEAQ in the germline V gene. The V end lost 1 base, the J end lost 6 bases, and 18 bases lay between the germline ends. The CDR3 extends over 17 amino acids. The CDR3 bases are TGTGCCAGCAGCTTAGGGGGTTTTGGCAGGGAAGATGAAAAACTGTTTTTT. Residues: CASSLGGFGREDEKLFF.

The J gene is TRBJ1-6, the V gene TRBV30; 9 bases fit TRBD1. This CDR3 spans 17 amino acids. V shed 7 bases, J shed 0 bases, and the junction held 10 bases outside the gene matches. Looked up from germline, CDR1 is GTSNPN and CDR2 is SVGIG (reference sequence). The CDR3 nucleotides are TGTGCCTCCATGGACAGGGGTCAGAGCTCCTATAATTCACCCCTCCACTTT. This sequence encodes CASMDRGQSSYNSPLHF.

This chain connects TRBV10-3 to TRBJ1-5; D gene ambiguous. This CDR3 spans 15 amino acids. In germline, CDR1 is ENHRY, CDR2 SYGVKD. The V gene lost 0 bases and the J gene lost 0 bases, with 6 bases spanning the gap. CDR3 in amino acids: CAISESEFSNQPQHF. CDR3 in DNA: TGTGCCATCAGTGAGTCGGAGTTTAGCAATCAGCCCCAGCATTTT.

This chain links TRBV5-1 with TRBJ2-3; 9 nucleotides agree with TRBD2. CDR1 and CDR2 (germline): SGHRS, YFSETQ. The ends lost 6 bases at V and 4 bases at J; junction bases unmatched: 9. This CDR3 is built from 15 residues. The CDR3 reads CASTAGVAGADTQYF. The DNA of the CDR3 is TGCGCCAGCACAGCGGGGGTAGCGGGAGCAGATACGCAGTATTTT.

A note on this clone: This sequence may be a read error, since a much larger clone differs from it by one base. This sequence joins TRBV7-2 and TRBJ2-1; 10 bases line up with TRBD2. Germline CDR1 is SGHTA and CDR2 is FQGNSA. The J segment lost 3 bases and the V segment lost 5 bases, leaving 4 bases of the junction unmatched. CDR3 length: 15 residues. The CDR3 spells CASSLTSGVYNEQFF. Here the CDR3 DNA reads TGTGCCAGCAGCCTAACTAGCGGGGTCTACAATGAGCAGTTCTTC. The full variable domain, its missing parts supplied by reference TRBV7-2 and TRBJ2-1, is GAGVSQSPSNKVTEKGKDVELRCDPISGHTALYWYRQSLGQGLEFLIYFQGNSAPDKSGLPSDRFSAERTGGSVSTLTIQRTQQEDSAVYLCASSLTSGVYNEQFFGPGTRLTVL.

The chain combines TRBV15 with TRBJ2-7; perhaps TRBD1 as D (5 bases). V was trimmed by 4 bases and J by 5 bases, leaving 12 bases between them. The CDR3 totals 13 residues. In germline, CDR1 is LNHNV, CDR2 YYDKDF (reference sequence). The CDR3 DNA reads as TGTGCCACCAGCAAACAGCTCAGGGACGAGCAGTACTTC. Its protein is CATSKQLRDEQYF.

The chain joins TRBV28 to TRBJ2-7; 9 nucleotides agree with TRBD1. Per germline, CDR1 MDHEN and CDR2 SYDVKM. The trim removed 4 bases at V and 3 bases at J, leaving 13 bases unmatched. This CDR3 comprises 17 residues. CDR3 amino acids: CASSSFYGTGSVYEQYF. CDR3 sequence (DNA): TGTGCCAGCAGTTCGTTTTACGGGACAGGGAGTGTCTACGAGCAGTACTTC.

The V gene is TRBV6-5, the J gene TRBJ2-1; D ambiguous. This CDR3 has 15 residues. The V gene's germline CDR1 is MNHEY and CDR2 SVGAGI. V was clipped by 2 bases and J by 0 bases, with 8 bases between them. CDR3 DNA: TGTGCCAGCAGTTACGACTCTTCCTCCTACAATGAGCAGTTCTTC. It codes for CASSYDSSSYNEQFF.

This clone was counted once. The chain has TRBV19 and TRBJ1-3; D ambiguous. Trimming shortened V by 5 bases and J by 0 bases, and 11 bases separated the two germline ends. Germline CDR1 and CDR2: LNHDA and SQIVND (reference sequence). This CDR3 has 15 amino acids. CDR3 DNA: TGTGCCAGTAGTGCCCGGGTGAGCTCTGGAAACACCATATATTTT. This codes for CASSARVSSGNTIYF.

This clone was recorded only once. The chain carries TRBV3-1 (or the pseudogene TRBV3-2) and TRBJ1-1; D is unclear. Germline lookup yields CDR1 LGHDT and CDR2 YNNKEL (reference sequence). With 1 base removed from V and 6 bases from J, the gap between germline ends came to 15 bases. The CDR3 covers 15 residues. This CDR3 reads CASSQVANNGAEAFF. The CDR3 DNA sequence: TGTGCCAGCAGCCAAGTGGCCAACAACGGGGCTGAAGCTTTCTTT.

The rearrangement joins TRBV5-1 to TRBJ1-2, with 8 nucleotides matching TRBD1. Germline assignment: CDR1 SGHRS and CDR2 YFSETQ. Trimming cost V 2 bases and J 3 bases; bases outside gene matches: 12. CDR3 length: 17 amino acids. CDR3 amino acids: CASSLLRDRSPYYGYTF. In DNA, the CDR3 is TGCGCCAGCAGCTTACTCCGGGACAGGTCACCCTACTATGGCTACACCTTC.

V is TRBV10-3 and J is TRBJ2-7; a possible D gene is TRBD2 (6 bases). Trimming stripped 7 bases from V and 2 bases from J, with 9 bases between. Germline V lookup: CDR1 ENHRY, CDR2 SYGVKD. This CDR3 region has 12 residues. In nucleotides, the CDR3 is TGTGCCATCAACTCGGGGGCCTACGAGCAGTACTTC. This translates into CAINSGAYEQYF.

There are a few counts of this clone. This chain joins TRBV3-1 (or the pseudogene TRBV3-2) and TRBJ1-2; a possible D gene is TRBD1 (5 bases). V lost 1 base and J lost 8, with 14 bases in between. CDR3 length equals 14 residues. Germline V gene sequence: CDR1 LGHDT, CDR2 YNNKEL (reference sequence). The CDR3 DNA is TGTGCCAGCAGCCAAGCGGGCAGGGCTGACGGCTACACCTTC. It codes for CASSQAGRADGYTF.

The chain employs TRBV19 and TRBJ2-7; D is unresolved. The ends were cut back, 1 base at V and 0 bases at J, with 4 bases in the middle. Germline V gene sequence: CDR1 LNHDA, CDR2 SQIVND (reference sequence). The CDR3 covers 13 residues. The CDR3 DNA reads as TGTGCCAGTAGTATAGCCTTCTCCTACGAGCAGTACTTC. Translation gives CASSIAFSYEQYF. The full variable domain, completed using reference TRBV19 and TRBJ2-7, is DGGITQSPKYLFRKEGQNVTLSCEQNLNHDAMYWYRQDPGQGLRLIYYSQIVNDFQKGDIAEGYSVSREKKESFPLTVTSAQKNPTAFYLCASSIAFSYEQYFGPGTRLTVT.